These 26 T cell receptor beta chains share one sample of origin, sequenced in a study of shared clonotypes between healthy human individuals. Only in-frame clones appear in the TCRdb table, and some are missing; sequencing was by immunoSEQ multiplex PCR. The sample contains 1,500,000 or so clones, approximately 96% of which appear only once. The sample comprised naive CD4+ T cells sorted from blood. Subset denoted: CD45RA+ positively selected. The receptors here all came from a man aged 25 to 40 in good health.

The chain's CDR3 is CASSQYGTSGNTGELFF. The DNA of the CDR3 is TGTGCCAGCAGTCAATACGGGACTAGCGGAAACACCGGGGAGCTGTTTTTT. The chain couples TRBV7-6 to TRBJ2-2; TRBD2 matches at 11 bases. The V and J ends lost 6 bases and 2 bases, in that order; junction bases with no gene match: 8. Germline-derived CDR1 and CDR2 are SGHVS and FNYEAQ. The CDR3 length is 17 residues.

This rearrangement joins TRBV9 to TRBJ2-3; no clear D gene. The V gene's germline CDR1 is SGDLS and CDR2 YYNGEE. The CDR3 consists of 14 residues. Trimming removed 7 bases at V and 1 base at J, with 13 bases between. CDR3 loop: CASSHSSRTDTQYF. CDR3 bases: TGTGCCAGCTCCCATTCCTCTCGCACAGATACGCAGTATTTT. Drawing the rest from reference TRBV9 and TRBJ2-3, the complete variable domain is DSGVTQTPKHLITATGQRVTLRCSPRSGDLSVYWYQQSLDQGLQFLIQYYNGEERAKGNILERFSAQQFPDLHSELNLSSLELGDSALYFCASSHSSRTDTQYFGPGTRLTVL.

CDR3 sequence reads: CASSLGGAGAPYEQYF. For the CDR3, the DNA is TGTGCCAGCAGCTTGGGAGGGGCGGGAGCCCCCTACGAGCAGTACTTC. The chain carries TRBV5-4 and TRBJ2-7; 7 bases map to TRBD2. Germline V gene lookup returns CDR1 SGHNT and CDR2 YYREEE (reference sequence). Trimming took 0 bases from V and 2 from J; bases not matched to a gene: 8. The CDR3 totals 16 residues.

V usage is TRBV19 and J usage is TRBJ2-7; D not certain. V lost 8 bases, J lost 3 bases, and 11 bases lay in between. The CDR3 has 12 residues. CDR1 and CDR2 (germline): LNHDA, SQIVND (reference sequence). The CDR3, as DNA: TGTGCCAGTGGTGCTGGTCACTACGAGCAGTACTTC. Its protein is CASGAGHYEQYF.

The chain couples TRBV4-1 to TRBJ2-3; D is perhaps TRBD1 (6 bases). The CDR3 runs to 19 residues. Germline CDR1 MGHRA, CDR2 YSYEKL. V dropped 2 bases and J dropped 3 bases, with 24 bases sitting between them. In DNA form, the CDR3 reads TGCGCCAGCAGCCAAAGAAAAGGTCGGGGACACACTATAACAGATACGCAGTATTTT. Its translation is CASSQRKGRGHTITDTQYF.

The rearrangement uses TRBV2 and TRBJ1-4; D is undetermined. Germline V gene sequence: CDR1 SNHLY, CDR2 FYNNEI. With 3 bases removed from V and 1 base from J, the gap between germline ends came to 9 bases. The CDR3 spans 15 residues. CDR3 amino acids: CASSEFGRTNEKLFF. CDR3 DNA sequence: TGTGCCAGCAGTGAGTTTGGGAGAACTAATGAAAAACTGTTTTTT.

This clone has a single count. The chain links TRBV5-4 to TRBJ2-2; D uncertain. Germline-derived CDR1 and CDR2 are SGHNT and YYREEE (reference sequence). CDR3 length equals 14 residues. Trimming took off 1 base at V and 1 base at J, with 5 bases between the two ends. The CDR3 nucleotides are TGTGCCAGCAGCTTGAATGGGAACACCGGGGAGCTGTTTTTT. Amino acids: CASSLNGNTGELFF.

The chain carries TRBV25-1 and TRBJ2-7; 11 bases align to TRBD2. The CDR3 spans 16 residues. The V segment lost 5 bases and the J segment 0 bases; nucleotides outside the gene matches: 6. CDR1 and CDR2 (germline): MGHDK, SYGVNS. The CDR3 DNA follows: TGTGCCAGCAGTAAACCGGGACTAGCGGACTCCTACGAGCAGTACTTC. Translated: CASSKPGLADSYEQYF.

This clone came up once. The chain is built from TRBV5-8 and TRBJ2-6; D call uncertain. The germline gives CDR1 SGHTS, CDR2 YDEGEE. The ends were cut back, 0 bases at V and 4 bases at J, with 8 bases in the middle. There are 15 residues in the CDR3. CDR3 in DNA: TGTGCCAGCAGCTTGGGGGGATTAGGGGCCAACGTCCTGACTTTC. Protein product: CASSLGGLGANVLTF.

The chain has TRBV7-3 and TRBJ2-2; D possibly uses TRBD1 or TRBD2 (5 bases each). Germline V CDR1 and CDR2: SGHTA, FQGTGA. The V end was cut by 5 bases, the J end by 4 bases, with 17 bases between. The CDR3 is 16 amino acids. The DNA for the CDR3 is TGTGCCAGCAGCCCAGGGAGTCCCTCGGGCACCGGGGAGCTGTTTTTT. Translated, it gives CASSPGSPSGTGELFF. Looking up the rest from reference TRBV7-3 and TRBJ2-2 gives the full variable domain: GAGVSQTPSNKVTEKGKYVELRCDPISGHTALYWYRQSLGQGPEFLIYFQGTGAADDSGLPNDRFFAVRPEGSVSTLKIQRTERGDSAVYLCASSPGSPSGTGELFFGEGSRLTVL.

As to this clone: Other DNA sequences from this sample encode an identical CDR3 as well. V and J are TRBV18 and TRBJ1-1; no reliable D call. Trimming left V 2 bases short and J 1 base short, with 5 bases between. The CDR3 runs 13 residues. The germline V gene has CDR1 KGHSH and CDR2 LQKENI. The CDR3 DNA sequence: TGTGCCAGCTCACCAAAAGCGAACACTGAAGCTTTCTTT. Its protein is CASSPKANTEAFF.

This clone occurred once. The chain recombines TRBV19 with TRBJ2-2; D may be TRBD2 (5 bases). V was trimmed by 4 bases and J by 4 bases, leaving 10 bases between them. There are 14 residues in the CDR3. The V gene's germline CDR1 is LNHDA and CDR2 SQIVND (reference sequence). The CDR3 DNA is TGTGCCAGTAGTACCGTGGGAGTCACCGGGGAGCTGTTTTTT. Its protein is CASSTVGVTGELFF.

The chain has TRBV28 and TRBJ1-1, with D hard to call. The length of the CDR3 is 11 residues. V gave up 7 bases and J gave up 7 bases, with 10 bases separating them. The germline V gene encodes CDR1 MDHEN and CDR2 SYDVKM. Here the CDR3 reads CASNNPGEAFF. The CDR3 bases are TGTGCCAGCAACAATCCGGGTGAAGCTTTCTTT. Looking up the rest from reference TRBV28 and TRBJ1-1 gives the full variable domain: DVKVTQSSRYLVKRTGEKVFLECVQDMDHENMFWYRQDPGLGLRLIYFSYDVKMKEKGDIPEGYSVSREKKERFSLILESASTNQTSMYLCASNNPGEAFFGQGTRLTVV.

This sequence joins TRBV7-2 and TRBJ2-6, with 11 bases identical to TRBD2. This CDR3 region has 17 residues. Trimming cost V 5 bases and J 0 bases; bases outside gene matches: 3. Germline CDR1 and CDR2: SGHTA and FQGNSA. DNA of the CDR3: TGTGCCAGCAGCGAAGGACTAGCGGGCTCTGGGGCCAACGTCCTGACTTTC. This encodes CASSEGLAGSGANVLTF.

The chain recombines TRBV5-1 with TRBJ2-7; D is possibly TRBD2 (5 bases). This CDR3 comprises 14 residues. With 1 base removed from V and 5 bases from J, the gap between germline ends came to 13 bases. The germline V gene has CDR1 SGHRS and CDR2 YFSETQ. CDR3 in amino acids: CASSLSQRMDEQYF. The CDR3 region has the DNA TGCGCCAGCAGCTTGAGCCAGCGGATGGACGAGCAGTACTTC.

The chain combines TRBV11-3 with TRBJ2-2; 13 nucleotides line up with TRBD2. There are 14 residues in the CDR3. V lost 7 bases, J lost 6 bases, and 2 bases stayed unmatched. Germline V gene data show CDR1 as SGHNT and CDR2 as YENEEA. The CDR3 loop is CASTTSGRAGELFF. The CDR3 DNA follows: TGTGCCAGCACCACTAGCGGGAGGGCCGGGGAGCTGTTTTTT.

This clone was found once. The CDR3: CASSARGADTQYF. As DNA, the CDR3 is TGTGCCAGCAGTGCCAGAGGGGCAGATACGCAGTATTTT. This chain joins TRBV2 and TRBJ2-3; D may match TRBD1 or TRBD2 (5 bases each). V lost 4 bases, J lost 4 bases, and 9 bases lay in between. Germline CDR1 SNHLY, CDR2 FYNNEI. There are 13 residues in the CDR3.

Here the CDR3 DNA reads TGTGCCAGCAGCCTCACCTCTTATGGAACTGAAGCTTTCTTT. Translated, it gives CASSLTSYGTEAFF. The chain combines TRBV5-6 with TRBJ1-1; the D is unclear. Trimming removed 4 bases at V and 5 bases at J, with 15 bases between. The CDR3 is 14 residues long. Germline V gene lookup returns CDR1 SGHDT and CDR2 YYEEEE.

This clone occurred once. The sample holds other DNA sequences that translate to the same CDR3. The rearrangement links TRBV7-9 to TRBJ2-3; tentative D call: TRBD2 (6 bases). The CDR3 loop spans 15 amino acids. Germline CDR1 is SEHNR and CDR2 is FQNEAQ (reference sequence). V lost 1 base, J lost 1 base, and 9 bases lay in between. The CDR3 region is CASSLGGTGTDTQYF. The CDR3 coding sequence is TGTGCCAGCAGCTTAGGCGGGACCGGCACAGATACGCAGTATTTT.

This clone showed up just once. The chain is built from TRBV7-2 and TRBJ2-7; either TRBD1 or TRBD2 may supply D (5 bases each). The germline V gene has CDR1 SGHTA and CDR2 FQGNSA. This CDR3 region has 15 residues. Trimming left V 2 bases short and J 2 bases short, with 13 bases between. Here the CDR3 DNA reads TGTGCCAGCAGCTTATACCGGGACCCGACCTACGAGCAGTACTTC. It translates to CASSLYRDPTYEQYF.

The V call is TRBV19, the J call TRBJ1-1, with a possible D match to TRBD1 (6 bases). Germline V gene data show CDR1 as LNHDA and CDR2 as SQIVND (reference sequence). Trimming took off 1 base at V and 8 bases at J, with 14 bases between the two ends. The CDR3 spans 14 residues. The CDR3 nucleotides read TGTGCCAGTAGTATAGTTGGGGGGGGCAGGGAAGCTTTCTTT. It specifies CASSIVGGGREAFF.

CDR3 in DNA: TGCGCCAGCAGTGGGGGGGGACAGGTCAATGAGCAGTTCTTC. This gives the protein CASSGGGQVNEQFF. This chain joins TRBV10-1 and TRBJ2-1; maybe TRBD1 (8 bases). V shed 4 bases and J shed 6 bases, with 13 bases lying between them. The length of the CDR3 is 14 residues. Germline V CDR1 and CDR2: WNHNN, SYGVQD (reference sequence).

The rearrangement links TRBV2 to TRBJ2-2; 13 positions agree with TRBD2. V trimming: 5 bases; J trimming: 1 base; junction bases outside the gene matches: 4. The CDR3 spans 17 residues. In germline, CDR1 is SNHLY, CDR2 FYNNEI. Written as DNA, the CDR3 is TGTGCCAGCAGTCGGGGACTAGCGGGGCAGAACACCGGGGAGCTGTTTTTT. It specifies CASSRGLAGQNTGELFF.

CDR3 bases: TGTGCCAGCAGTTCGGGGGGAGGGACATTCGCGGAGTCCCACTACGAGCAGTACTTC. Translation: CASSSGGGTFAESHYEQYF. J is TRBJ2-7 and V is TRBV5-4; possibly TRBD2 for D (7 bases). Germline V gene sequence: CDR1 SGHNT, CDR2 YYREEE (reference sequence). The CDR3 runs 19 residues. The V and J ends lost 5 bases and 3 bases respectively, with 30 bases between them.

As for this clone: Other DNA sequences within the sample encode an identical CDR3. The V gene is TRBV5-1, the J gene TRBJ2-3; D is possibly TRBD1 (6 bases). Trimming took 3 bases from V and 2 from J, leaving 10 bases between them. CDR3 length: 14 amino acids. The germline CDR1 and CDR2 sequences are SGHRS and YFSETQ. The CDR3 region has the DNA TGCGCCAGCAGCTCCGGACAGCTCACAGATACGCAGTATTTT. This gives the protein CASSSGQLTDTQYF.

The gene calls are TRBV28 and TRBJ2-7; D ambiguous. Per the germline V gene, CDR1 is MDHEN and CDR2 is SYDVKM. The V gene lost 8 bases and the J gene lost 2 bases, with 10 bases spanning the gap. The CDR3 is made up of 12 amino acids. CDR3 region: CASWRPPYEQYF. DNA of the CDR3: TGTGCCAGCTGGCGACCACCCTACGAGCAGTACTTC.